The 7 T cell receptor beta chains presented below share a single source sample, sequenced in a study of blood T cell repertoires in COVID-19. Sequencing used immunoSEQ multiplex PCR; TCRdb keeps in-frame clones, though not all of them. The sample has approximately 150,000 clones; more than 85% are singletons. Sequenced sample: peripheral blood. Every receptor here comes from a woman of 80 years or more with COVID-19, enrolled during active disease.

A few counts support this clone. V usage is TRBV5-1 and J usage is TRBJ1-4; D remains unclear. This CDR3 has 14 amino acids. CDR1 SGHRS and CDR2 YFSETQ come from the germline V gene. V was cut by 4 bases and J by 0 bases, with 7 bases left in between. The CDR3 DNA reads as TGCGCCAGCAGCCTAGCTGCAACTAATGAAAAACTGTTTTTT. Amino acids: CASSLAATNEKLFF.

The V gene is TRBV14, the J gene TRBJ1-1; 8 bases match TRBD1. Germline V gene sequence: CDR1 SGHDN, CDR2 FVKESK. This CDR3 spans 15 amino acids. Trimming cost V 4 bases and J 0 bases; bases outside gene matches: 4. Here the CDR3 reads CASSPRQGMNTEAFF. The CDR3 DNA reads as TGTGCCAGCAGCCCAAGACAGGGGATGAACACTGAAGCTTTCTTT.

V and J are TRBV7-9 and TRBJ2-2, with a weak D call TRBD1 (5 bases). The V and J ends lost 1 base and 0 bases respectively, with 6 bases between them. Germline CDR1 reads SEHNR; CDR2 reads FQNEAQ (reference sequence). This CDR3 has 15 residues. The CDR3 nucleotides are TGTGCCAGCAGCTTAGTAGGGGCGAACACCGGGGAGCTGTTTTTT. It codes for CASSLVGANTGELFF.

The V gene is TRBV19, the J gene TRBJ2-6, with a possible D match to TRBD2 (5 bases). This CDR3 comprises 17 residues. Trimming cost V 10 bases and J 0 bases, with 19 bases left between them. Germline V gives CDR1 LNHDA, CDR2 SQIVND (reference sequence). CDR3 protein: CATTVGGLSSGANVLTF. CDR3 bases: TGTGCCACCACGGTTGGAGGACTCAGCTCTGGGGCCAACGTCCTGACTTTC.

The genes are TRBV15 and TRBJ2-1; TRBD2 matches 7 bases. The CDR3 contains 14 residues. V shed 7 bases and J 4 bases; nucleotides not matched to a gene: 7. In germline, CDR1 is LNHNV, CDR2 YYDKDF (reference sequence). The CDR3 DNA is TGTGCCACCAAGCCTAGCGGAACGTACAATGAGCAGTTCTTC. It translates to CATKPSGTYNEQFF.

The V call is TRBV27, the J call TRBJ2-7, with 14 positions matching TRBD2. V gave up 6 bases and J gave up 1 base; unmatched junction bases: 5. The CDR3 contains 16 residues. Germline-derived CDR1 and CDR2 are MNHEY and SMNVEV (reference sequence). The CDR3 DNA sequence: TGTGCCAGCAGCCGCGGACTAGCGGGAGGTTCCTACGAGCAGTACTTC. Protein sequence: CASSRGLAGGSYEQYF.

This chain links TRBV4-2 with TRBJ2-7; 11 bases map to TRBD2. Germline-derived CDR1 and CDR2 are LGHNA and YNFKEQ. Losses at the gene ends were 0 bases for V and 5 bases for J; bases not matched to a gene: 9. This CDR3 is built from 17 residues. The CDR3: CASSQEPTRLAGNEQYF. CDR3 in DNA: TGTGCCAGCAGCCAAGAACCCACAAGACTAGCGGGAAACGAGCAGTACTTC.